Following are 14 T cell receptor beta chains from one sample sequenced in a study of blood T cell dynamics during melanoma immunotherapy. Clones were read by immunoSEQ multiplex PCR, and TCRdb kept only the in-frame ones, dropping some. The sample has 13,000 or so clones; 85% to 90% are singletons. Time point denoted: week 3, after first cycle of checkpoint inhibitor. Sequenced here: blood, sampled from a patient treated with checkpoint blockade. These receptor sequences come from a human donor with melanoma.

This clone was seen more than once but under ten times. The V and J genes are TRBV6-1 and TRBJ1-1; unclear D gene. Germline V lookup: CDR1 MNHNS, CDR2 SASEGT. CDR3 length equals 12 residues. V dropped 6 bases and J dropped 2 bases, with 7 bases sitting between them. CDR3 region: CASRPYNTEAFF. The CDR3 nucleotides are TGTGCCAGCAGGCCTTATAACACTGAAGCTTTCTTT.

This clone rates as medium-sized. The rearrangement links TRBV30 to TRBJ1-4; D not certain. The CDR3 is 12 residues long. V was shortened by 3 bases and J by 10 bases, with 12 bases between the two germline ends. CDR1 and CDR2 (germline): GTSNPN, SVGIG (reference sequence). CDR3 coding DNA: TGTGCCTGGAGAAGTAGGGTGGTAAAACTGTTTTTT. This sequence encodes CAWRSRVVKLFF.

The rearrangement uses TRBV9 and TRBJ2-1; 7 bases agree with TRBD1. In germline, CDR1 is SGDLS, CDR2 YYNGEE. The CDR3 is made up of 13 amino acids. The trim removed 5 bases at V and 6 bases at J, leaving 5 bases unmatched. This CDR3 reads CASRDRSSNEQFF. In DNA, the CDR3 is TGTGCCAGCAGGGACAGGTCTAGCAATGAGCAGTTCTTC.

The gene calls are TRBV9 and TRBJ2-3; no reliable D call. The CDR3 covers 13 residues. Between the trimmed V and J ends, which lost 8 bases and 1 base, there was a span of 11 bases. Germline CDR1 and CDR2: SGDLS and YYNGEE. The CDR3 region has the DNA TGTGCCAGTCGGGCCTCGGGCACAGATACGCAGTATTTT. This encodes CASRASGTDTQYF.

The chain has TRBV16 and TRBJ1-2; D remains unclear. CDR3 length: 13 residues. The germline gives CDR1 KGHSY, CDR2 FQNENV. V was trimmed by 2 bases and J by 2 bases, leaving 6 bases between them. Here the CDR3 DNA reads TGTGCCAGCAGCCAAGGCCCGAACTATGGCTACACCTTC. Its translation: CASSQGPNYGYTF.

CDR3 coding DNA: TGTGCCAGCAGCCTGCGGGGAACTGAAGCTTTCTTT. Its translation: CASSLRGTEAFF. The rearrangement links TRBV5-6 to TRBJ1-1; D is undetermined. The germline V and J ends were trimmed by 4 bases and 5 bases, with 9 bases remaining between them. This CDR3 contains 12 residues. CDR1 and CDR2 from the germline V gene are SGHDT and YYEEEE.

The V call is TRBV19, the J call TRBJ1-2; no clear D. The CDR3 has 13 residues. CDR1 is LNHDA and CDR2 is SQIVND in the germline V gene (reference sequence). Trimming shortened V by 1 base and J by 5 bases, and 8 bases separated the two germline ends. The CDR3 reads CASSIALRYGYTF. The CDR3 nucleotides are TGTGCCAGTAGTATAGCGCTGCGGTATGGCTACACCTTC.

The chain uses TRBV2 and TRBJ1-2; 8 positions agree with TRBD1. The CDR3 is 14 amino acids. Germline-derived CDR1 and CDR2 are SNHLY and FYNNEI. V shed 5 bases and J 7 bases; nucleotides not matched to a gene: 9. The CDR3 nucleotides are TGTGCCAGCAGTCTACAACAGGGGGTCTTTGGCTACACCTTC. As protein: CASSLQQGVFGYTF.

The chain uses TRBV6-1 and TRBJ2-2, with 9 positions matching TRBD2. V dropped 2 bases and J dropped 6; count of bases not matched to a gene: 7. The length of the CDR3 is 16 residues. CDR1 is MNHNS, CDR2 SASEGT, per germline. CDR3 sequence: CASSEYVSGSAGELFF. CDR3 DNA: TGTGCCAGCAGTGAATATGTTAGCGGGAGCGCCGGGGAGCTGTTTTTT.

This chain connects TRBV5-1 to TRBJ2-5; TRBD1 is a possible D gene (6 bases). Germline assignment: CDR1 SGHRS and CDR2 YFSETQ. CDR3 size: 14 residues. V lost 3 bases and J 5 bases, leaving 14 bases between the germline ends. CDR3 DNA: TGCGCCAGCAGCTCAGGGGCAGGACCCGAGACCCAGTACTTC. This translates into CASSSGAGPETQYF.

This chain connects TRBV7-6 to TRBJ1-1; 7 bases agree with TRBD1. Germline CDR1 is SGHVS and CDR2 is FNYEAQ. The CDR3 contains 15 residues. V was clipped by 2 bases and J by 4 bases; unmatched bases: 7. The CDR3 region has the DNA TGTGCCAGCAGCTTACAAAAGGGGGCTCGCACTGAAGCTTTCTTT. Protein: CASSLQKGARTEAFF.

The chain combines TRBV9 with TRBJ2-7; D remains ambiguous. This CDR3 has 14 amino acids. CDR1 and CDR2 (germline): SGDLS, YYNGEE. V lost 0 bases, J lost 2 bases, and 9 bases lay in between. CDR3 sequence reads: CASSVGAGPYEQYF. CDR3 nucleotides: TGTGCCAGCAGCGTAGGAGCAGGCCCCTACGAGCAGTACTTC.

The V gene is TRBV2, the J gene TRBJ1-5, with D possibly being TRBD1 (6 bases). This CDR3 is built from 14 residues. Trimming pared 5 bases from V and 11 bases from J, leaving 19 bases between. The germline V gene has CDR1 SNHLY and CDR2 FYNNEI. CDR3 DNA: TGTGCCAGCAGTTACAGGGCTCAAATCAGGGCCCAGCATTTT. Protein: CASSYRAQIRAQHF.

The genes are TRBV2 and TRBJ1-4; 7 nucleotides align to TRBD1. Germline trimming cut 10 bases from V and 4 bases from J; bases unmatched to any gene: 6. The CDR3 length is 13 residues. Per the germline V gene, CDR1 is SNHLY and CDR2 is FYNNEI. DNA of the CDR3: TGTGCCACTACGGGACAGATTAATGAAAAACTGTTTTTT. Amino acid sequence: CATTGQINEKLFF. Complete variable domain (other parts from reference TRBV2 and TRBJ1-4): EPEVTQTPSHQVTQMGQEVILRCVPISNHLYFYWYRQILGQKVEFLVSFYNNEISEKSEIFDDQFSVERPDGSNFTLKIRSTKLEDSAMYFCATTGQINEKLFFGSGTQLSVL.